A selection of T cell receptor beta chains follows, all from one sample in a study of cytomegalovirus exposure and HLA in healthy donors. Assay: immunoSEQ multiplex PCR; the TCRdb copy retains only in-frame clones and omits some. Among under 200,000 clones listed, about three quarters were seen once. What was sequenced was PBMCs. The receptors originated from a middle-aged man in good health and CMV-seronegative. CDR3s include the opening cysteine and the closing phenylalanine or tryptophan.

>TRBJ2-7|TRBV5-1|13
CASSLGQGNEQYF
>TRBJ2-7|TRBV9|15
CASSVTSGRANEQYF
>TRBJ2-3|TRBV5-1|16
CASSSILAGSTDTQYF
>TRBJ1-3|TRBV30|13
CAWKQGAGNTIYF
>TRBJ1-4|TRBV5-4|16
CASSLAAGGPNEKLFF
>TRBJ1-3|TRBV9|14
CASSRDSSGNTIYF
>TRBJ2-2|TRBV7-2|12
CASSSNTGELFF
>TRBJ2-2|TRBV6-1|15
CASMIKRFNTGELFF
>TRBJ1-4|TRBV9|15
CASSVAYGVGEKLFF
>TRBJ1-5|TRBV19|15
CASTIDRFSNQPQHF
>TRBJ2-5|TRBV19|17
CASSPNFSGRPPETQYF
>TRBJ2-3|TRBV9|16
CASSVFGGGSTDTQYF
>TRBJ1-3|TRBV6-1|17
CASSEPGQGAAGNTIYF
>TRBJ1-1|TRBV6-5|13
CASSPGWNTEAFF
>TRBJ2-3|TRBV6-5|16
CASSSQWGGDADTQYF
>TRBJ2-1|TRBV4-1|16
CASSQFGLAGGDEQFF
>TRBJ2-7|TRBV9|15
CASSVGGTRGGEQYF
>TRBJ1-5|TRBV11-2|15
CASSLGSGNNQPQHF
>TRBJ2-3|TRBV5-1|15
CASSPIAGLADTQYF
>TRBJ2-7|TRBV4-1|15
CASSQFPTGGYEQYF
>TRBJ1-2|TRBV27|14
CASLAHGSNYGYTF
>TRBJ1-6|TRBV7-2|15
CASSFRQGRESPLHF
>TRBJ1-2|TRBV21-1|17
CASSSKLLARGIVGYTF
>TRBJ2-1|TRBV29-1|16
CSVGRLAGGSVGEQFF
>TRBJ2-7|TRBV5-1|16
CASSSRPGQGFYEQYF
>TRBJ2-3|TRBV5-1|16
CASSLGGTASTDTQYF
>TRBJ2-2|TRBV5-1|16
CASSSQSDRGTGELFF
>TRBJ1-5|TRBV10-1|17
CASRGALGQRTHQPQHF
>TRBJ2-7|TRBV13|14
CASSIQGAVYEQYF